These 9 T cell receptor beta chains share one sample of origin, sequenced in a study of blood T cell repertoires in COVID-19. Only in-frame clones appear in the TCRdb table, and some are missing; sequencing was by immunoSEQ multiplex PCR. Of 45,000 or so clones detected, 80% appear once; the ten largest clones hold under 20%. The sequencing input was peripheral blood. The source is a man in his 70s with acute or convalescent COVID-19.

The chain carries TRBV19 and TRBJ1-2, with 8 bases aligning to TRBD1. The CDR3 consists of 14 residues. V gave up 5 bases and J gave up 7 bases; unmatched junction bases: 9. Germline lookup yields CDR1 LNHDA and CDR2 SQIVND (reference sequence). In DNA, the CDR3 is TGTGCCAGTAGTCCCGGACAGGGCACCGCTGGCTACACCTTC. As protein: CASSPGQGTAGYTF.

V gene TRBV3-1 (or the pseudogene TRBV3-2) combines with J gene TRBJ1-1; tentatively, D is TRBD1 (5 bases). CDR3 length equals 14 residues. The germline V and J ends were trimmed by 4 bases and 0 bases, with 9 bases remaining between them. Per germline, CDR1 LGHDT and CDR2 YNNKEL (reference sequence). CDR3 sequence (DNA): TGTGCCAGCAGCCGCCAAGGGGTGAACACTGAAGCTTTCTTT. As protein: CASSRQGVNTEAFF.

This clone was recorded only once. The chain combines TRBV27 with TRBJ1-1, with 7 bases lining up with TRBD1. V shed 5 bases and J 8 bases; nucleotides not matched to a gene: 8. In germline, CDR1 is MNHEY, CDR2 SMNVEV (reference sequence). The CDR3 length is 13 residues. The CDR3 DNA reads TGTGCCAGCAGTACACGACAGGGTAGGGAAGCTTTCTTT. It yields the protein CASSTRQGREAFF.

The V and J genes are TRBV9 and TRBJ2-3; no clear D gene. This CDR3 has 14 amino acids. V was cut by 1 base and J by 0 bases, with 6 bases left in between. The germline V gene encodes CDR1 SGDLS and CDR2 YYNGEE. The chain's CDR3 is CASSVLDSTDTQYF. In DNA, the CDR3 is TGTGCCAGCAGCGTATTAGATAGCACAGATACGCAGTATTTT.

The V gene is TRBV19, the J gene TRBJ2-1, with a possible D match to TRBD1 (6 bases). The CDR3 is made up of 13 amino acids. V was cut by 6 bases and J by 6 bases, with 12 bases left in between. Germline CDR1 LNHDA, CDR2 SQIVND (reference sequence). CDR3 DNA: TGTGCCAGTAGCTCCACAGGGAGCAATGAGCAGTTCTTC. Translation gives CASSSTGSNEQFF.

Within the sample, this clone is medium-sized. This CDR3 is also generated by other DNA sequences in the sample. CDR3 in DNA: TGTGCCAGCTCACCTCGCAGAGGCCACGAGCAGTACTTC. Amino acids: CASSPRRGHEQYF. V gene TRBV18 combines with J gene TRBJ2-7; no definite D call. This CDR3 is built from 13 residues. Germline values: CDR1 KGHSH, CDR2 LQKENI. The V and J ends lost 3 bases and 5 bases respectively, with 11 bases between them.

The CDR3 DNA follows: TGTGCCAGCAGCAAAGGTGGACAATACTCTGGAAACACCATATATTTT. As protein: CASSKGGQYSGNTIYF. The chain links TRBV21-1 to TRBJ1-3; the table's D call, TRBD1, has no DNA check behind it. TRBV21-1 is a pseudogene locus. The CDR3 covers 16 residues.

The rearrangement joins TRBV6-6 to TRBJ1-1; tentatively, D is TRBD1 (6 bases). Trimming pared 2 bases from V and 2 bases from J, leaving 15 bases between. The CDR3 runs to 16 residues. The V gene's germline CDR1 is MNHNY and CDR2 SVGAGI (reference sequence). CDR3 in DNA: TGTGCCAGCAGTTACCCGGGACATCACTTAAACACTGAAGCTTTCTTT. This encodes CASSYPGHHLNTEAFF.

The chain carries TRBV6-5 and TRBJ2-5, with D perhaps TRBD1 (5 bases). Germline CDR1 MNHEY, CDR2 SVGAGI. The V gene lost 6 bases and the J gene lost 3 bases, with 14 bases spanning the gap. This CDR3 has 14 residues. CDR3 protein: CASSQDPGKETQYF. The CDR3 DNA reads TGTGCCAGCAGCCAAGACCCAGGGAAAGAGACCCAGTACTTC.